What follows are 17 T cell receptor beta chains derived from one specimen sequenced in a study of low-dose radiotherapy and immunotherapy resistance in tumors. Time point in this sample: before trial treatment. Alpha and beta chains were covered, as first-strand cDNA relied on TRAV- and TRBV-specific primers. A constant-region primer paired with the V-primer adapter amplified TCRs over approximately 18 PCR cycles. One entry per CDR3 protein, called by TCRdb with MiXCR from the reads. The sample contains around 90,000 distinct CDR3 sequences, 15% to 20% of which appear only once. Sequenced material: PBMCs, taken before treatment. Every receptor here comes from a male donor with prostate cancer.

This clonotype has more than one count but fewer than ten. The DNA for the CDR3 is TGCAGCGTCAGGCCGAGAATGAACACTGAAGCTTTCTTT. This codes for CSVRPRMNTEAFF. This chain uses TRBV29-1 with TRBJ1-1; D is ambiguous. Between the trimmed V and J ends, which lost 6 bases and 0 bases, there was a span of 11 bases. The CDR3 covers 13 residues. Germline lookup yields CDR1 SQVTM and CDR2 ANQGSEA.

This clonotype was seen at least ten times. V usage is TRBV6-2 or TRBV6-3 and J usage is TRBJ2-5, with 9 bases that match TRBD1. Germline loops: CDR1 MNHEY, CDR2 SVGEGT. The V gene end was trimmed by 7 bases and the J gene end by 5 bases; junction bases not matched to a gene: 5. The CDR3 covers 13 residues. CDR3 sequence reads: CASTRDRVETQYF. CDR3 in DNA: TGTGCCAGCACCCGGGACAGGGTGGAGACCCAGTACTTC.

This clonotype was counted many times. This chain uses TRBV7-9 with TRBJ2-7; 8 positions agree with TRBD2. The germline gives CDR1 SEHNR, CDR2 FQNEAQ (reference sequence). J was trimmed by 6 bases and V by 6 bases; bases with no gene match: 10. The CDR3 length is 14 residues. CDR3 coding DNA: TGTGCCAGCAGTCGGGGTGCGGGGGGCGTCGAGCAGTACTTC. Translating it yields CASSRGAGGVEQYF. The whole variable domain, filled in from reference TRBV7-9 and TRBJ2-7, reads DTGVSQNPRHKITKRGQNVTFRCDPISEHNRLYWYRQTLGQGPEFLTYFQNEAQLEKSRLLSDRFSAERPKGSFSTLEIQRTEQGDSAMYLCASSRGAGGVEQYFGPGTRLTVT.

Concerning this clonotype: A read error likely explains this, since a far larger clone differs by one base. The chain carries TRBV6-8 and TRBJ2-7; D is possibly TRBD1 (6 bases). The CDR3 consists of 13 residues. The V gene's germline CDR1 is MNHGY and CDR2 SAAAGT. As DNA, the CDR3 is TGTGCCGGCAGACGGACAGCCTCCTACGAGCAGTACTTC. It codes for CAGRRTASYEQYF.

This clonotype was seen ten or more times. The chain's CDR3 is CASSLGVGPRNYEQYF. CDR3 nucleotide sequence: TGTGCCAGCAGCTTAGGAGTAGGCCCCAGAAACTACGAGCAGTACTTC. V gene TRBV11-2 combines with J gene TRBJ2-7; D gene uncertain. The germline gives CDR1 SGHAT, CDR2 FQNNGV. This CDR3 has 16 amino acids. The V end was cut by 1 base, the J end by 3 bases, with 16 bases between.

This clonotype occurred many times. The J gene is TRBJ1-1, the V gene TRBV28, with D maybe TRBD1 (5 bases). Germline V gene sequence: CDR1 MDHEN, CDR2 SYDVKM. Trimming took off 6 bases at V and 0 bases at J, with 11 bases between the two ends. The CDR3 covers 14 residues. The CDR3: CASRRRGLNTEAFF. The CDR3 nucleotides are TGTGCCAGCAGACGGCGGGGCCTGAACACTGAAGCTTTCTTT.

The chain uses TRBV4-2 and TRBJ2-4, with 11 positions matching TRBD2. The CDR3 has 18 amino acids. V lost 4 bases and J lost 0; bases outside the gene matches: 8. The germline V gene encodes CDR1 LGHNA and CDR2 YNFKEQ. The CDR3 region is CASSPLTSGGEAKNIQYF. Here the CDR3 DNA reads TGTGCCAGCAGCCCCCTAACTAGCGGGGGAGAAGCCAAAAACATTCAGTACTTC.

This clonotype was detected ten times or more. The V and J genes are TRBV7-2 and TRBJ1-4; D is unresolved. This CDR3 is 12 amino acids long. V lost 5 bases, J lost 8 bases, and 9 bases lay in between. CDR1 and CDR2 (germline): SGHTA, FQGNSA. CDR3 nucleotide sequence: TGTGCCAGCAGCCACCAAGAAGAAAAACTGTTTTTT. As protein: CASSHQEEKLFF.

Ten or more counts support this clonotype. In nucleotides, the CDR3 is TGTGCCAGCAGCTTGGCCTGGGGACAGGGCTCCTACAATGAGCAGTTCTTC. It is translated as CASSLAWGQGSYNEQFF. The rearrangement joins TRBV5-6 to TRBJ2-1, with 9 bases lining up with TRBD1. The germline gives CDR1 SGHDT, CDR2 YYEEEE. The CDR3 spans 17 residues. V shed 0 bases, J shed 0 bases, and the junction held 4 bases outside the gene matches.

This clonotype has at least ten counts. The chain has TRBV7-9 and TRBJ1-1; 7 nucleotides match TRBD1. CDR3 length: 14 residues. The junction had 11 bases not matched to a gene; V was cut back by 2 bases and J by 11 bases. The V gene's germline CDR1 is SEHNR and CDR2 FQNEAQ (reference sequence). Here the CDR3 reads CASSLRTGTPRAFF. The CDR3 region has the DNA TGTGCCAGCAGCTTAAGGACAGGAACCCCCCGGGCTTTCTTT.

There are many counts of this clonotype. The chain is built from TRBV29-1 and TRBJ2-5, with D possibly being TRBD2 (5 bases). V dropped 7 bases and J dropped 2 bases, with 11 bases sitting between them. The CDR3 contains 12 residues. Germline CDR1 reads SQVTM; CDR2 reads ANQGSEA. The CDR3, as DNA: TGCAGCGCAGGCCGGGGACAAGAGACCCAGTACTTC. As protein: CSAGRGQETQYF.

At least ten counts were recorded for this clonotype. The chain joins TRBV7-9 to TRBJ1-6, with 7 bases that match TRBD1. CDR1 and CDR2 from the germline V gene are SEHNR and FQNEAQ (reference sequence). V gave up 4 bases and J gave up 7 bases; unmatched junction bases: 1. The CDR3 loop spans 13 amino acids. The CDR3 is CASSSTGNSPLHF. The CDR3 bases are TGTGCCAGCAGCTCGACAGGGAATTCACCCCTCCACTTT. The full variable domain, in which reference TRBV7-9 and TRBJ1-6 provide the parts outside the CDR3, is DTGVSQNPRHKITKRGQNVTFRCDPISEHNRLYWYRQTLGQGPEFLTYFQNEAQLEKSRLLSDRFSAERPKGSFSTLEIQRTEQGDSAMYLCASSSTGNSPLHFGNGTRLTVT.

This clonotype was detected ten times or more. V is TRBV6-1 and J is TRBJ1-5; D uncertain. From germline, CDR1 is MNHNS and CDR2 SASEGT. Trimming left V 0 bases short and J 6 bases short, with 12 bases between. There are 15 residues in the CDR3. CDR3 nucleotide sequence: TGTGCCAGCAGTGAAGCGAGAAGCCTACTTCAGCCCCAGCATTTT. Protein: CASSEARSLLQPQHF.

The J gene is TRBJ2-3, the V gene TRBV18, with D possibly being TRBD2 (5 bases). In germline, CDR1 is KGHSH, CDR2 LQKENI. The V and J ends lost 7 bases and 6 bases respectively, with 23 bases between them. The CDR3 extends over 16 amino acids. Here the CDR3 DNA reads TGTGCCAGCTTCACGGGGAGTTCTCTGCGGACGGATACGCAGTATTTT. Translation: CASFTGSSLRTDTQYF. Variable domain in full (rest from reference TRBV18 and TRBJ2-3): NAGVMQNPRHLVRRRGQEARLRCSPMKGHSHVYWYRQLPEEGLKFMVYLQKENIIDESGMPKERFSAEFPKEGPSILRIQQVVRGDSAAYFCASFTGSSLRTDTQYFGPGTRLTVL.

This clonotype was detected many times. The chain combines TRBV20-1 with TRBJ2-3; 13 positions match TRBD2. V dropped 6 bases and J dropped 5; count of bases not matched to a gene: 8. This CDR3 contains 15 residues. Germline V lookup: CDR1 DFQATT, CDR2 SNEGSKA (reference sequence). The CDR3 nucleotides are TGCAGTGCCCTAGGACTAGCGGGAGCGGAAGATACGCAGTATTTT. Residues: CSALGLAGAEDTQYF.

The chain links TRBV5-1 to TRBJ1-2; no clear D. The CDR3 has 16 residues. Between the trimmed V and J ends, which lost 4 bases and 2 bases, there was a span of 18 bases. Germline-derived CDR1 and CDR2 are SGHRS and YFSETQ. The CDR3, as DNA: TGCGCCAGCAGCGCCGGACTGACGAGAGCGAACTATGGCTACACCTTC. Amino acid sequence: CASSAGLTRANYGYTF.

The sample holds many counts of this clonotype. The gene calls are TRBV20-1 and TRBJ1-1; the D is unclear. The CDR3 contains 13 residues. The V end lost 2 bases, the J end lost 6 bases, and 13 bases lay between the germline ends. Germline CDR1 DFQATT, CDR2 SNEGSKA (reference sequence). The CDR3 DNA follows: TGCAGTGCTAGATCGTTAGAATGGGCTGAAGCTTTCTTT. This translates into CSARSLEWAEAFF.